This T cell receptor (beta chain) came from a study of CD8 T cells in Susac syndrome. The V gene end was trimmed by 3 bases and the J gene end by 3 bases; junction bases not matched to a gene: 10. CDR1 and CDR2 (germline): SGDLS, YYNGEE. This CDR3 spans 16 amino acids. As regards this clonotype: Its target is unknown.

The T cells that were sequenced for TCR beta were CD8+ and CD4+ cells from blood. While CD8+ and CD4+ T cells were isolated negatively, TEMRA cells were enriched by FACS. Study findings and constraints: It was acknowledged by the study that relatively few individuals were included in its TCR sequencing and HLA analysis.

It was with random hexamers that roughly 0.45 to 1 ug RNA was reverse transcribed. A multiplex approach, immunoSEQ multiplex PCR, amplified TCR beta CDR3 across 54 Vbeta and 13 Jbeta. TCRdb re-called the immunoSEQ multiplex PCR reads through MiXCR, storing one row per CDR3 protein. The sample contains about 130,000 distinct CDR3 sequences, 90% to 95% of which appear only once. V is TRBV9 and J is TRBJ2-3; 7 nucleotides align to TRBD1. The sequence derives from a human donor with multiple sclerosis. Sequencing was done on a sample of CD8+ T cells from PBMCs. CDR3 loop: CASSADRDGETDTQYF. DNA of the CDR3: TGTGCCAGCAGCGCAGACAGGGACGGGGAAACAGATACGCAGTATTTT.